Reported below is one T cell receptor beta chain. TCRdb passed the RT-PCR reads through MiXCR, listing each CDR3 protein once. Of about 700,000 distinct CDR3 sequences detected, approximately 15% appear once; the ten largest clones hold 3.6%. The TCR sequence derives from a female donor in good health, serving as a healthy control. Sequenced material: memory CD4+ T cells from blood.

CDR3: CATSDWGTSEETQYF. As DNA, the CDR3 is TGTGCCACCAGTGATTGGGGGACTAGCGAAGAGACCCAGTACTTC. The chain couples TRBV24-1 to TRBJ2-5; 10 bases agree with TRBD2. The CDR3 loop spans 15 amino acids. J was trimmed by 3 bases and V by 2 bases; bases with no gene match: 2. Germline CDR1 KGHDR, CDR2 SFDVKD.